This T cell receptor (beta chain) was sequenced for a study of blood T cell repertoires in COVID-19. Trimming removed 5 bases from V and 2 bases from J, with 9 bases in between. The germline gives CDR1 SEHNR, CDR2 FQNEAQ (reference sequence). The CDR3 length is 14 residues. Per the original methods: Amplification of reference gene primers provided the estimated nucleated cell counts. Only in-frame clones appear in the TCRdb table, and some are missing; sequencing was by immunoSEQ multiplex PCR. The V and J calls and clone size were taken over from that table, and D and trimming were inferred from the DNA. The top ten hold 35% to 45% of the sample, which has approximately 76,000 clones, about 70% seen once. This clone has just a few counts.

The chain is built from TRBV7-9 and TRBJ2-2; possible D gene TRBD1, 5 bases. The sequencing sample was made of peripheral blood. This TCR came from a woman in her 70s with acute or convalescent COVID-19. DNA for the CDR3: TGTGCCAGCAGCCTTGACAGAAACACCGGGGAGCTGTTTTTT. Amino acids: CASSLDRNTGELFF.